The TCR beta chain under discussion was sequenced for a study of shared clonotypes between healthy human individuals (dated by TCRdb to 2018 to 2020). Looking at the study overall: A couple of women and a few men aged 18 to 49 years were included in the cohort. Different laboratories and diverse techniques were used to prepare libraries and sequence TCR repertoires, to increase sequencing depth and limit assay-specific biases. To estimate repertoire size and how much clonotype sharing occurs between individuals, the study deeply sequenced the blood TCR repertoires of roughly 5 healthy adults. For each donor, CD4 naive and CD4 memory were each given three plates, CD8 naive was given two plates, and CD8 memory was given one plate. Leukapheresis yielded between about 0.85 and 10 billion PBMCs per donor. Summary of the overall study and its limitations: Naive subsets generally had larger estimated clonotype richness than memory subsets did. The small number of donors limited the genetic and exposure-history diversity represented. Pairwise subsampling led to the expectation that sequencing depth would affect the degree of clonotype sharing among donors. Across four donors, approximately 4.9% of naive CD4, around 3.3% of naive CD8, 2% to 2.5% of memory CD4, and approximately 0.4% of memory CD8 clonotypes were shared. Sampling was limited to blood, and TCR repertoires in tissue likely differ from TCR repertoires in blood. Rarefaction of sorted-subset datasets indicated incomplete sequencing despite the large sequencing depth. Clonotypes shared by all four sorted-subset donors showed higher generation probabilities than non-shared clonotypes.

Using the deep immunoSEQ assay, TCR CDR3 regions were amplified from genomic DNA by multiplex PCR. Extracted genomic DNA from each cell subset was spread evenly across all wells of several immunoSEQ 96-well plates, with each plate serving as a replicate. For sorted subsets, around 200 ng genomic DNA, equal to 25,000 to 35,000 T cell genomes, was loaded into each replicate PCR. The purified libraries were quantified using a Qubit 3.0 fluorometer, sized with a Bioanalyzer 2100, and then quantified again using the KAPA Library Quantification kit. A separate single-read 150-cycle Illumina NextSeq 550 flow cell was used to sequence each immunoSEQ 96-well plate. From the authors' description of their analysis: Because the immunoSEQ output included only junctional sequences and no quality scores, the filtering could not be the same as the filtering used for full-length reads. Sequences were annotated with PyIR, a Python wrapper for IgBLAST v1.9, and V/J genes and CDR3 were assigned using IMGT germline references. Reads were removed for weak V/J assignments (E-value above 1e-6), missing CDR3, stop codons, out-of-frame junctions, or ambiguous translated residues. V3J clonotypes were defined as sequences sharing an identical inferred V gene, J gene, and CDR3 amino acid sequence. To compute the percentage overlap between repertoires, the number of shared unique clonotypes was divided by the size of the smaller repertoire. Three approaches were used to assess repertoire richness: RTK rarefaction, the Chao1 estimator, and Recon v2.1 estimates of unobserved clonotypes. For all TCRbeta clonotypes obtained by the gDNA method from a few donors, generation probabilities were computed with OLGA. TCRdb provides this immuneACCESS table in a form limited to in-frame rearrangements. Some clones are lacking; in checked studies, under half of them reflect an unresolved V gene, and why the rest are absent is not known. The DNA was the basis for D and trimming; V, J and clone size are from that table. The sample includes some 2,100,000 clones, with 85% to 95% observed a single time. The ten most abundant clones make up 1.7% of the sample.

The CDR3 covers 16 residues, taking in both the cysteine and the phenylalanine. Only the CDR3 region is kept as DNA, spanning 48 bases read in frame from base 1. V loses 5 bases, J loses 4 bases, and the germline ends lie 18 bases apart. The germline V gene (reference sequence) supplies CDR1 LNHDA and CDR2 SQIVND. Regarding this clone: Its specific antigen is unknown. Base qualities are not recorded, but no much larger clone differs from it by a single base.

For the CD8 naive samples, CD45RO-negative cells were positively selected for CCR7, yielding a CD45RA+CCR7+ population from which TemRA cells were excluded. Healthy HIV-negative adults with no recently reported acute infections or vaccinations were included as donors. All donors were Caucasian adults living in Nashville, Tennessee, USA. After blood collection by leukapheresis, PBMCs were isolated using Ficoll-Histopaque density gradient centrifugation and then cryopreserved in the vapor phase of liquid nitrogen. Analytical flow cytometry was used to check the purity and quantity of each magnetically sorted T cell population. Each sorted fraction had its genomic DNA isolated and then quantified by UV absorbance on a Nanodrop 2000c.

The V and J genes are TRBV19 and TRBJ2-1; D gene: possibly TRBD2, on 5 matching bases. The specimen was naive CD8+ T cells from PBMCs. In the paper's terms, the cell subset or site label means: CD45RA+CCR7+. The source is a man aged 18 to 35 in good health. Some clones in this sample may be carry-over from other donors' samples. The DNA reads TGTGCCAGTAGTCCTATGGGAGCCATTTCGTACAATGAGCAGTTCTTC. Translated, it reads CASSPMGAISYNEQFF.